The 19 T cell receptor beta chains in this list originate from one sample, sequenced in a study of OX40 agonist ivuxolimab in advanced cancers. Clones were read by immunoSEQ multiplex PCR, and TCRdb kept only the in-frame ones, dropping some. Of 20,000 to 25,000 clones listed, roughly nine tenths are singletons. The material sequenced was CD4+ or CD8+ T cells sorted from blood, taken in a trial of the OX40 agonist ivuxolimab. Every receptor here comes from an adult with an advanced solid tumor such as melanoma, head and neck, liver or kidney cancer.

This rearrangement joins TRBV27 to TRBJ1-5; D possibly corresponds to TRBD1 (5 bases). Looked up from germline, CDR1 is MNHEY and CDR2 is SMNVEV (reference sequence). The CDR3 spans 18 residues. V shed 4 bases and J shed 0 bases, with 19 bases lying between them. CDR3 bases: TGTGCCAGCAGTTCCCGCCCTCAGGGCCCGTATAGCAATCAGCCCCAGCATTTT. Translated, it gives CASSSRPQGPYSNQPQHF.

This chain links TRBV5-1 with TRBJ2-7; 11 nucleotides align to TRBD1. CDR3 length equals 16 residues. Germline V gene lookup returns CDR1 SGHRS and CDR2 YFSETQ. V lost 0 bases and J lost 7; bases outside the gene matches: 9. The chain's CDR3 is CASSLAFGQGAGEQYF. The CDR3 nucleotides are TGCGCCAGCAGCTTGGCCTTCGGACAGGGGGCAGGTGAGCAGTACTTC.

This rearrangement joins TRBV2 to TRBJ1-2; D gene ambiguous. Deletions cut 6 bases from V and 3 bases from J, with 14 bases between. Germline V lookup: CDR1 SNHLY, CDR2 FYNNEI. The CDR3 covers 14 residues. DNA for the CDR3: TGTGCCAGCAGATTTACACAGAACCACTATGGCTACACCTTC. Residues: CASRFTQNHYGYTF.

The chain couples TRBV7-2 to TRBJ2-7; maybe TRBD2 (6 bases). The germline V gene has CDR1 SGHTA and CDR2 FQGNSA. V lost 4 bases and J 5 bases, leaving 18 bases between the germline ends. The CDR3 runs to 15 residues. DNA for the CDR3: TGTGCCAGCAGCTCTACGACTAGTACGTTCCACGAGCAGTACTTC. Translation gives CASSSTTSTFHEQYF.

A word on this clone: Other DNA sequences in this sample translate to the same CDR3. The V and J genes are TRBV7-6 and TRBJ1-1; D is unclear. V was shortened by 5 bases and J by 1 base, with 8 bases between the two germline ends. The germline CDR1 and CDR2 sequences are SGHVS and FNYEAQ. The CDR3 is 13 amino acids. CDR3 sequence: CASSLGQNTEAFF. For the CDR3, the DNA is TGTGCCAGCAGCCTAGGGCAGAACACTGAAGCTTTCTTT.

The chain employs TRBV6-5 and TRBJ2-2; D gene unclear. This CDR3 has 14 residues. The V gene's germline CDR1 is MNHEY and CDR2 SVGAGI. V dropped 4 bases and J dropped 8 bases, with 14 bases sitting between them. The CDR3, as DNA: TGTGCCAGCAGTTCCCAAGCTTACGGAGGGGAGCTGTTTTTT. Translation: CASSSQAYGGELFF.

This clone appeared a few times. This chain links TRBV2 with TRBJ1-1, with D hard to call. Germline CDR1 and CDR2: SNHLY and FYNNEI. The CDR3 totals 10 residues. Trimming removed 4 bases at V and 7 bases at J, with 4 bases between. Here the CDR3 reads CASSVGEAFF. The CDR3 nucleotides read TGTGCCAGCAGTGTAGGTGAAGCTTTCTTT.

V is TRBV5-5 and J is TRBJ1-6; perhaps TRBD1 as D (5 bases). The V end was cut by 0 bases, the J end by 2 bases, with 18 bases between. The CDR3 sequence is 19 residues long. Germline-derived CDR1 and CDR2 are SGHKS and YYEKEE (reference sequence). In DNA, the CDR3 is TGTGCCAGCAGCTTGGCCCAGCTCGGGGGACTTCCCTATAATTCACCCCTCCACTTT. Translated, it gives CASSLAQLGGLPYNSPLHF.

The V and J genes are TRBV6-5 and TRBJ1-2; tentatively, D is TRBD1 (5 bases). This CDR3 spans 12 amino acids. The V and J ends lost 6 bases and 8 bases respectively, with 13 bases between them. CDR1 and CDR2 (germline): MNHEY, SVGAGI. For the CDR3, the DNA is TGTGCCAGCAGGCTACTGAGGGACGGCTACACCTTC. It is translated as CASRLLRDGYTF.

The gene calls are TRBV9 and TRBJ2-7; possible D gene TRBD1, 6 bases. The V end lost 3 bases, the J end lost 0 bases, and 16 bases lay between the germline ends. The germline V gene encodes CDR1 SGDLS and CDR2 YYNGEE. This CDR3 spans 16 amino acids. The CDR3 bases are TGTGCCAGCAGCGAGGGGGACCAGAGTCACTCCTACGAGCAGTACTTC. As protein: CASSEGDQSHSYEQYF.

J is TRBJ1-1 and V is TRBV6-5; D gene unclear. The V gene lost 2 bases and the J gene lost 1 base, with 8 bases spanning the gap. The V gene's germline CDR1 is MNHEY and CDR2 SVGAGI. The CDR3 spans 14 residues. CDR3 sequence reads: CASSYDTSNTEAFF. CDR3 nucleotide sequence: TGTGCCAGCAGTTACGACACCTCGAACACTGAAGCTTTCTTT.

J is TRBJ1-1 and V is TRBV7-9; D possibly corresponds to TRBD1 (5 bases). Germline V gene data show CDR1 as SEHNR and CDR2 as FQNEAQ (reference sequence). CDR3 length: 17 amino acids. The ends were cut back, 5 bases at V and 0 bases at J, with 19 bases in the middle. This CDR3 reads CASSQLAGTRMNTEAFF. DNA for the CDR3: TGTGCCAGCAGCCAACTAGCAGGGACCAGAATGAACACTGAAGCTTTCTTT.

This clone was seen only once. The chain uses TRBV7-9 and TRBJ2-1; D gene uncertain. Germline CDR1 and CDR2: SEHNR and FQNEAQ (reference sequence). The CDR3 extends over 12 amino acids. Deletions cut 1 base from V and 7 bases from J, with 5 bases between. The DNA for the CDR3 is TGTGCCAGCAGCTTAGACGCTAATGAGCAGTTCTTC. Protein sequence: CASSLDANEQFF.

This rearrangement joins TRBV5-4 to TRBJ1-5; perhaps TRBD1 as D (5 bases). The CDR3 length is 14 residues. V lost 4 bases to trimming and J lost 8 bases, with 16 bases between them. In germline, CDR1 is SGHNT, CDR2 YYREEE (reference sequence). For the CDR3, the DNA is TGTGCCAGCAGCCCCGGGACCGGGCTTGAGCCCCAGCATTTT. Its translation: CASSPGTGLEPQHF. The entire variable domain, with the rest obtained from reference TRBV5-4 and TRBJ1-5, is as follows: ETGVTQSPTHLIKTRGQQVTLRCSSQSGHNTVSWYQQALGQGPQFIFQYYREEENGRGNFPPRFSGLQFPNYSSELNVNALELDDSALYLCASSPGTGLEPQHFGDGTRLSIL.

This chain joins TRBV6-6 and TRBJ2-3, with D maybe TRBD1 (5 bases). CDR1 is MNHNY and CDR2 is SVGAGI in the germline V gene (reference sequence). This CDR3 region has 12 residues. V dropped 8 bases and J dropped 6 bases, with 12 bases sitting between them. The chain's CDR3 is CASGAAADTQYF. CDR3 nucleotides: TGTGCCAGCGGGGCAGCAGCTGATACGCAGTATTTT.

V gene TRBV27 combines with J gene TRBJ2-7, with 10 bases matching TRBD1. CDR1 is MNHEY, CDR2 SMNVEV, per germline (reference sequence). The CDR3 runs 14 residues. Trimming took 6 bases from V and 3 from J; bases not matched to a gene: 5. CDR3 sequence (DNA): TGTGCCAGCAGCTGGACAGGGGGTTTCTACGAGCAGTACTTC. This sequence encodes CASSWTGGFYEQYF.

V usage is TRBV13 and J usage is TRBJ2-5, with D maybe TRBD2 (5 bases). Trimming took 5 bases from V and 2 from J, leaving 15 bases between them. Germline V gene data show CDR1 as PRHDT and CDR2 as FYEKMQ (reference sequence). This CDR3 contains 15 residues. The CDR3 here is CASSEAESGQETQYF. The CDR3, as DNA: TGTGCCAGCAGCGAAGCGGAGAGCGGTCAAGAGACCCAGTACTTC.

This clone was observed a single time. This chain connects TRBV7-8 to TRBJ2-1, with TRBD1 identical over 7 bases. The CDR3 extends over 14 amino acids. Losses at the gene ends were 5 bases for V and 8 bases for J; bases not matched to a gene: 9. CDR1 is SGHVS and CDR2 is FQNEAQ in the germline V gene. Here the CDR3 reads CASSTRQGGDEQFF. The CDR3 DNA sequence: TGTGCCAGCAGCACACGACAGGGCGGCGATGAGCAGTTCTTC.

V is TRBV18 and J is TRBJ2-7, with D perhaps TRBD1 or TRBD2 (5 bases each). CDR3 size: 15 residues. CDR1 and CDR2 (germline): KGHSH, LQKENI. The V end lost 2 bases, the J end lost 0 bases, and 11 bases lay between the germline ends. DNA of the CDR3: TGTGCCAGCTCACCATCGGGACCGAGCTCCTACGAGCAGTACTTC. Translated: CASSPSGPSSYEQYF.